A single sample is the source of the 32 T cell receptor beta chains below, sequenced in a study of blood T cell repertoires in COVID-19. Here immunoSEQ multiplex PCR was the method, and the copy in TCRdb shows in-frame clones only, minus some. In the table there are some 310,000 clones, roughly nine tenths of which are singletons. The sequenced sample was peripheral blood. These TCRs come from a woman aged 25 to 39 with COVID-19, enrolled during active disease.

The chain couples TRBV21-1 to TRBJ2-1; TRBD2, the D gene given by the table, was not confirmed from the DNA. TRBV21-1 constitutes a pseudogene. This CDR3 has 16 residues. The CDR3, as DNA: TGTGCCAGCAGCCATACGACGGAGCTATCCTACAATGAGCAGTTCTTC. It is translated as CASSHTTELSYNEQFF.

This chain uses TRBV12-3 or TRBV12-4 with TRBJ1-2; D uncertain. The CDR3 consists of 13 residues. Trimming took off 6 bases at V and 4 bases at J, with 12 bases between the two ends. The CDR3 coding sequence is TGTGCCAGCAGCTCCGGTCCCCTCTATGGCTACACCTTC. Encoded protein: CASSSGPLYGYTF.

The chain joins TRBV28 to TRBJ2-3; TRBD1 matches at 8 bases. V lost 3 bases to trimming and J lost 2 bases; unmatched junction nucleotides: 4. Germline V gene sequence: CDR1 MDHEN, CDR2 SYDVKM. The length of the CDR3 is 15 residues. In nucleotides, the CDR3 is TGTGCCAGCAGTTTTGCGGACAGGGACACAGATACGCAGTATTTT. This encodes CASSFADRDTDTQYF.

J is TRBJ2-5 and V is TRBV29-1; TRBD1 aligns across 9 bases. The CDR3 extends over 13 amino acids. Trimming at V came to 6 bases and at J to 2 bases, leaving 4 bases not matched to a gene. Germline CDR1 reads SQVTM; CDR2 reads ANQGSEA. The CDR3 DNA reads TGCAGCGTATTGGGACAGGGACAAGAGACCCAGTACTTC. Protein: CSVLGQGQETQYF.

A few counts support this clone. The rearrangement links TRBV7-9 to TRBJ2-2; unclear D gene. The CDR3 is made up of 10 amino acids. V shed 5 bases and J shed 8 bases, with 3 bases lying between them. The germline V gene has CDR1 SEHNR and CDR2 FQNEAQ (reference sequence). The CDR3 coding sequence is TGTGCCAGCAGCCCGGGGGAGCTGTTTTTT. Amino acids: CASSPGELFF.

This rearrangement joins TRBV10-1 to TRBJ2-7; D is ambiguous. Deletions cut 0 bases from V and 3 bases from J, with 9 bases between. CDR3 length: 14 amino acids. Germline CDR1 reads WNHNN; CDR2 reads SYGVQD (reference sequence). The CDR3 DNA reads TGCGCCAGCAGTGAGTCGGGCAGTAACTACGAGCAGTACTTC. As protein: CASSESGSNYEQYF.

The gene calls are TRBV4-1 and TRBJ2-3; D uncertain. The CDR3 covers 14 residues. The V end lost 7 bases, the J end lost 4 bases, and 15 bases lay between the germline ends. Germline CDR1 and CDR2: MGHRA and YSYEKL. CDR3 loop: CASTSEAESDTQYF. CDR3 sequence (DNA): TGCGCCAGCACCTCCGAGGCGGAGTCAGATACGCAGTATTTT.

The genes are TRBV7-2 and TRBJ2-1; 8 bases agree with TRBD1. The CDR3 sequence is 15 residues long. Germline CDR1 is SGHTA and CDR2 is FQGNSA. V was pared by 4 bases and J by 1 base, with 3 bases of the junction left unmatched. DNA for the CDR3: TGTGCCAGCAGCTCCACAGGGGGTTCCTACAATGAGCAGTTCTTC. Translating gives CASSSTGGSYNEQFF.

Here the CDR3 DNA reads TGTGCCAGCAGCCTATTACAGGGGGCGCGTGGAAACACCATATATTTT. This gives the protein CASSLLQGARGNTIYF. V usage is TRBV11-2 and J usage is TRBJ1-3; 9 nucleotides align to TRBD1. The CDR3 covers 16 residues. J gave up 3 bases and V 5 bases, and 8 bases lay outside the gene matches. Germline V gene data show CDR1 as SGHAT and CDR2 as FQNNGV.

The chain uses TRBV5-1 and TRBJ2-1; 9 bases align to TRBD2. CDR3 length equals 15 residues. V shed 4 bases, J shed 0 bases, and the junction held 2 bases outside the gene matches. Germline-derived CDR1 and CDR2 are SGHRS and YFSETQ. For the CDR3, the DNA is TGCGCCAGCAGCGGTAGCGGGAGCTCCTACAATGAGCAGTTCTTC. Protein product: CASSGSGSSYNEQFF.

The chain combines TRBV19 with TRBJ2-7, with D possibly TRBD1 on 6 matching bases. V was trimmed by 5 bases and J by 2 bases, leaving 13 bases between them. This CDR3 comprises 14 residues. The V gene's germline CDR1 is LNHDA and CDR2 SQIVND (reference sequence). CDR3 in amino acids: CASSSGQRAYEQYF. CDR3 in DNA: TGTGCCAGTAGTTCCGGACAGCGAGCCTACGAGCAGTACTTC.

Turning to this clone: This sample includes further DNA sequences coding for the same CDR3. The rearrangement uses TRBV5-1 and TRBJ1-3; D uncertain. Looked up from germline, CDR1 is SGHRS and CDR2 is YFSETQ. This CDR3 has 14 amino acids. Trimming removed 0 bases from V and 1 base from J, with 5 bases in between. The CDR3 region is CASSLGSSGNTIYF. CDR3 sequence (DNA): TGCGCCAGCAGCTTGGGTAGTTCTGGAAACACCATATATTTT.

The chain joins TRBV10-1 to TRBJ1-5; the D gene is possibly TRBD1 (5 bases). Trimming removed 6 bases at V and 10 bases at J, with 16 bases between. This CDR3 comprises 13 residues. The germline CDR1 and CDR2 sequences are WNHNN and SYGVQD (reference sequence). CDR3 residues: CASSPSGESPQHF. In DNA, the CDR3 is TGCGCCAGCAGCCCCTCGGGGGAAAGTCCCCAGCATTTT.

The DNA of the CDR3 is TGTGCCAGCAGCTTAGGGGCAGTTTTTCCCTACGAGCAGTACTTC. Translation: CASSLGAVFPYEQYF. This sequence joins TRBV7-6 and TRBJ2-7; D is unresolved. The germline CDR1 and CDR2 sequences are SGHVS and FNYEAQ. V dropped 1 base and J dropped 2 bases, with 12 bases sitting between them. The CDR3 contains 15 residues.

The chain couples TRBV7-2 to TRBJ2-1, with D possibly TRBD2 on 5 matching bases. V lost 2 bases and J 6 bases, leaving 17 bases between the germline ends. The CDR3 totals 16 residues. The germline V gene encodes CDR1 SGHTA and CDR2 FQGNSA. CDR3 DNA sequence: TGTGCCAGCAGCTTAAAGCGGAGTGTGAACGGCAATGAGCAGTTCTTC. Translated: CASSLKRSVNGNEQFF.

V usage is TRBV10-3 and J usage is TRBJ2-7; 12 nucleotides match TRBD2. The germline V gene encodes CDR1 ENHRY and CDR2 SYGVKD. V lost 7 bases, J lost 1 base, and 5 bases stayed unmatched. This CDR3 contains 15 residues. CDR3 sequence: CAIKPGTSGSYEQYF. The DNA for the CDR3 is TGTGCCATCAAGCCCGGGACTAGCGGGTCCTACGAGCAGTACTTC.

The gene calls are TRBV12-2 and TRBJ2-2; whether TRBD2, the table's D call, matches the DNA was not checked. TRBV12-2 is deemed a pseudogene. This CDR3 has 15 amino acids. The CDR3 loop reads CASRFGGALTGELFF. The CDR3 bases are TGTGCAAGTCGCTTTGGAGGGGCCCTCACCGGGGAGCTGTTTTTT.

V and J are TRBV9 and TRBJ2-5; TRBD2 aligns across 8 bases. The germline CDR1 and CDR2 sequences are SGDLS and YYNGEE. The CDR3 is 17 residues long. V lost 4 bases to trimming and J lost 4 bases; unmatched junction nucleotides: 15. The CDR3 sequence is CASSPKPEVAGGETQYF. Written as DNA, the CDR3 is TGTGCCAGCAGCCCAAAGCCCGAGGTCGCGGGAGGAGAGACCCAGTACTTC.

This chain connects TRBV7-2 to TRBJ1-1; 9 bases are shared with TRBD1. The V gene's germline CDR1 is SGHTA and CDR2 FQGNSA. The CDR3 loop spans 15 amino acids. Trimming removed 1 base from V and 11 bases from J; junction bases left unmatched: 11. CDR3 DNA: TGTGCCAGCAGCTTAGGGACAGGGGCTTTAAAGACGGCTTTCTTT. The encoded protein is CASSLGTGALKTAFF.

The V gene is TRBV28, the J gene TRBJ1-1, with a possible D match to TRBD1 (6 bases). The V end was cut by 7 bases, the J end by 7 bases, with 10 bases between. The CDR3 extends over 11 amino acids. In germline, CDR1 is MDHEN, CDR2 SYDVKM. CDR3 bases: TGTGCCAGCACCGACAGGTTTGAAGCTTTCTTT. Its translation is CASTDRFEAFF.

V gene TRBV30 combines with J gene TRBJ2-7, with a possible D match to TRBD2 (6 bases). From germline, CDR1 is GTSNPN and CDR2 SVGIG (reference sequence). This CDR3 is 18 amino acids long. The V end lost 0 bases, the J end lost 1 base, and 22 bases lay between the germline ends. CDR3 loop: CAWSVEPKRTGVSYEQYF. Here the CDR3 DNA reads TGTGCCTGGAGTGTAGAGCCGAAAAGAACGGGGGTTTCCTACGAGCAGTACTTC.

V gene TRBV24-1 combines with J gene TRBJ2-7, with 9 bases lining up with TRBD1. CDR3 size: 13 residues. Looked up from germline, CDR1 is KGHDR and CDR2 is SFDVKD. V shed 3 bases, J shed 6 bases, and the junction held 2 bases outside the gene matches. Here the CDR3 reads CATSDQTGGEQYF. CDR3 DNA sequence: TGTGCCACCAGTGATCAGACAGGGGGCGAGCAGTACTTC.

This chain links TRBV30 with TRBJ2-1; D perhaps matches TRBD1 (6 bases). The CDR3 length is 15 residues. V was cut by 4 bases and J by 0 bases, with 13 bases left in between. Germline lookup yields CDR1 GTSNPN and CDR2 SVGIG (reference sequence). The CDR3 DNA sequence: TGTGCCTGGAACTCACGACAGGACTCCTACAATGAGCAGTTCTTC. Residues: CAWNSRQDSYNEQFF.

This clone was seen more than once but under ten times. Other DNA sequences in this specimen translate into the identical CDR3. The V and J genes are TRBV27 and TRBJ2-3; D remains ambiguous. Trimming pared 5 bases from V and 0 bases from J, leaving 3 bases between. The CDR3 runs to 12 residues. Germline CDR1 MNHEY, CDR2 SMNVEV (reference sequence). In nucleotides, the CDR3 is TGTGCCAGCAGTCCGAGCACAGATACGCAGTATTTT. Translated, it gives CASSPSTDTQYF.

This chain uses TRBV5-1 with TRBJ2-2; perhaps TRBD2 as D (5 bases). Germline values: CDR1 SGHRS, CDR2 YFSETQ. The CDR3 spans 16 residues. V was clipped by 2 bases and J by 3 bases, with 14 bases between them. CDR3 in DNA: TGCGCCAGCAGCTTTCTACTAGTCGGCGACACCGGGGAGCTGTTTTTT. Amino acids: CASSFLLVGDTGELFF.

The chain combines TRBV5-4 with TRBJ1-4, with 9 bases that match TRBD1. J lost 7 bases, V lost 3 bases, and 7 bases had no gene match. The CDR3 sequence is 15 residues long. Germline lookup yields CDR1 SGHNT and CDR2 YYREEE (reference sequence). CDR3 in DNA: TGTGCCAGCAGCTCGACAGGGGGAGGCGGTGAAAAACTGTTTTTT. This codes for CASSSTGGGGEKLFF. The variable domain in full, completed from reference TRBV5-4 and TRBJ1-4, reads ETGVTQSPTHLIKTRGQQVTLRCSSQSGHNTVSWYQQALGQGPQFIFQYYREEENGRGNFPPRFSGLQFPNYSSELNVNALELDDSALYLCASSSTGGGGEKLFFGSGTQLSVL.

This rearrangement joins TRBV28 to TRBJ2-3, with TRBD1 identical over 9 bases. Germline CDR1 reads MDHEN; CDR2 reads SYDVKM. Trimming took 4 bases from V and 1 from J; bases not matched to a gene: 6. The CDR3 has 16 amino acids. The CDR3 nucleotides are TGTGCCAGCAGTTCTCCCCGGGACAGGGGCACAGATACGCAGTATTTT. It codes for CASSSPRDRGTDTQYF.

V is TRBV2 and J is TRBJ2-5, with TRBD1 as a possible D gene (5 bases). CDR3 length: 13 residues. Germline V lookup: CDR1 SNHLY, CDR2 FYNNEI. Trimming took off 6 bases at V and 4 bases at J, with 12 bases between the two ends. CDR3 nucleotide sequence: TGTGCCAGCAGGCAGGGATTGGGAGAGACCCAGTACTTC. Amino acids: CASRQGLGETQYF.

V and J are TRBV6-5 and TRBJ1-4, with 9 positions matching TRBD1. V was clipped by 4 bases and J by 8 bases; unmatched bases: 8. The length of the CDR3 is 15 residues. Per germline, CDR1 MNHEY and CDR2 SVGAGI. CDR3 in DNA: TGTGCCAGCAGTTGGGCCGGGACAGGGAACGAAAAACTGTTTTTT. Translating it yields CASSWAGTGNEKLFF.

The chain carries TRBV25-1 and TRBJ1-3, with 9 positions matching TRBD1. CDR3 size: 18 residues. V dropped 2 bases and J dropped 0; count of bases not matched to a gene: 8. Germline V lookup: CDR1 MGHDK, CDR2 SYGVNS. DNA of the CDR3: TGTGCCAGCAGTGAAGCGGGACAGGGAACAGTCTCTGGAAACACCATATATTTT. Protein product: CASSEAGQGTVSGNTIYF.

The chain uses TRBV30 and TRBJ2-2, with 11 bases lining up with TRBD1. This CDR3 has 15 amino acids. The germline V gene has CDR1 GTSNPN and CDR2 SVGIG (reference sequence). V lost 3 bases and J lost 5; bases outside the gene matches: 5. The CDR3 bases are TGTGCCTGGAGAGGGACAGGGGGAGGGACCGGGGAGCTGTTTTTT. Protein sequence: CAWRGTGGGTGELFF.

In regard to this clone: This same CDR3 is encoded by further DNA sequences in the sample. This chain connects TRBV3-1 (or the pseudogene TRBV3-2) to TRBJ2-1; 8 nucleotides align to TRBD2. The CDR3 consists of 16 residues. From germline, CDR1 is LGHDT and CDR2 YNNKEL (reference sequence). V shed 3 bases, J shed 1 base, and the junction held 5 bases outside the gene matches. In DNA, the CDR3 is TGTGCCAGCAGCCAGGGGAGCGGGAGATCCTACAATGAGCAGTTCTTC. This encodes CASSQGSGRSYNEQFF.